This T cell receptor beta chain was recovered during a study of beta chain features in type 1 diabetes. The sequenced template was cDNA made from the entire isolated RNA. Here immunoSEQ multiplex PCR was the method, and the copy in TCRdb shows in-frame clones only, minus some. The sample contains some 360,000 clones, 20% of which appear only once. CDR1 is SEHNR, CDR2 FQNEAQ, per germline (reference sequence). The CDR3 covers 14 residues. The V and J ends lost 6 bases and 3 bases respectively, with 12 bases between them. The sequenced material came from naive CD4+ T cells from blood. This chain joins TRBV7-9 and TRBJ1-5; no clear D gene. The clonotype was recovered from a woman younger than 35 in good health. The CDR3 coding sequence is TGTGCCAGCAGACTAGAGAGGGTCAATCAGCCCCAGCATTTT. It specifies CASRLERVNQPQHF.